Described below is a single TCR beta chain sequence and its context. The record originates from a study of technical replicates of blood from a few donors. Sequencing used immunoSEQ multiplex PCR; TCRdb keeps in-frame clones, though not all of them. Of roughly 79,000 clones in the sample, roughly 95% are singletons; the top ten hold around 0.38%. Unmatched junction bases numbered 17, after V lost 0 bases and J lost 4 bases. The CDR3 runs 20 residues. The sample taken for sequencing was T cells isolated from PBMCs. This receptor was taken from a human donor in good health. The chain has TRBV23-1 and TRBJ1-5, with 8 bases matching TRBD1. TRBV23-1 is sorted into the ORF group, with uncertain function. In DNA form, the CDR3 reads TGCGCCAGCAGTCAATCCCCGGGACAGGTAAGAGTCTCAAAGAATCAGCCCCAGCATTTT. As protein: CASSQSPGQVRVSKNQPQHF.